The following is a T cell receptor beta chain sequence with its context. What it binds is not known. Healthy bone marrow donors made up the donors. The entry originates in a study of cytomegalovirus exposure and HLA in healthy donors. Notes on the study in general: An analysis done earlier found most TCR beta V segments productive about 87% or about 30% of the time.

Germline CDR1 is SGDLS and CDR2 is YYNGEE. V lost 4 bases, J lost 2 bases, and 10 bases stayed unmatched. This CDR3 spans 18 amino acids. The PCR employed 60 Vbeta primers together with 13 Jbeta primers. TCRdb's copy holds only in-frame clones and misses some; the assay was immunoSEQ multiplex PCR. The table has 160,000 or so clones, around 79% seen once; the top ten hold approximately 2.3%. The sequenced sample was PBMCs. The chain is built from TRBV9 and TRBJ2-5, with 14 nucleotides matching TRBD2. The source is a female donor in good health and CMV-seronegative. The CDR3 is CASSSGLAGAGNQETQYF. CDR3 in DNA: TGTGCCAGCAGCTCGGGACTAGCGGGAGCGGGCAATCAAGAGACCCAGTACTTC.